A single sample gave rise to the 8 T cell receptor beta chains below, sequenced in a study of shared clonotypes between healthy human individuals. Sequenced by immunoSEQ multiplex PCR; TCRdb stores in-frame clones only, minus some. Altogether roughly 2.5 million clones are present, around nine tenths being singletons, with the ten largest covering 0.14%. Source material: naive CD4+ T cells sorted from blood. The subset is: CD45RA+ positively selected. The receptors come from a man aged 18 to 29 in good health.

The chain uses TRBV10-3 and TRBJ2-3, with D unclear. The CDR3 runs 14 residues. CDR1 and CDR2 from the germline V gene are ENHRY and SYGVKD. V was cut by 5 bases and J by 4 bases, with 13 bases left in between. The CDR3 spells CAISRQSAADTQYF. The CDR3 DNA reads TGTGCCATCAGTCGCCAGTCTGCCGCAGATACGCAGTATTTT.

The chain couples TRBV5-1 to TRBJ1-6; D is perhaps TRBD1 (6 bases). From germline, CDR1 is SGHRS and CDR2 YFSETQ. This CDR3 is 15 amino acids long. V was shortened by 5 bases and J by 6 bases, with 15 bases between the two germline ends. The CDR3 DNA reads TGCGCCAGCAGTGATCTACAGGGAGGTAATTCACCCCTCCACTTT. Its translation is CASSDLQGGNSPLHF.

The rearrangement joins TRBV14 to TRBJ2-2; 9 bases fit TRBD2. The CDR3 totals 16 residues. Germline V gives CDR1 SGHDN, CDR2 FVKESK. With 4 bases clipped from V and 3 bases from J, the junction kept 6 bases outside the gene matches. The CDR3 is CASSRGLARDTGELFF. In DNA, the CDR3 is TGTGCCAGCAGCCGCGGACTAGCGAGAGACACCGGGGAGCTGTTTTTT.

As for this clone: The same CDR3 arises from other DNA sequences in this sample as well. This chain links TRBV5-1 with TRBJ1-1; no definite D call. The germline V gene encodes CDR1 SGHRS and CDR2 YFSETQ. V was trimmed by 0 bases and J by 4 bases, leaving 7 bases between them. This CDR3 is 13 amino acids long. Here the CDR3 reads CASSLGVGTEAFF. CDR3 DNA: TGCGCCAGCAGCTTGGGGGTGGGCACTGAAGCTTTCTTT.

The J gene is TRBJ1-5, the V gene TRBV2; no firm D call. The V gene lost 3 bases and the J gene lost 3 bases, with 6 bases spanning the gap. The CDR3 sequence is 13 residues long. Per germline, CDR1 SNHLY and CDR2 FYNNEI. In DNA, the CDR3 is TGTGCCAGCAGTGACCCCCCCAATCAGCCCCAGCATTTT. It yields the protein CASSDPPNQPQHF.

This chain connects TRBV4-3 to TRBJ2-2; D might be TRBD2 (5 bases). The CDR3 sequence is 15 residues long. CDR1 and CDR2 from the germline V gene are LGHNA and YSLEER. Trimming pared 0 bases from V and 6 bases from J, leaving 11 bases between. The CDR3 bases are TGCGCCAGCAGCCAAGATCCGGTAGCGCCCGGGGAGCTGTTTTTT. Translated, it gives CASSQDPVAPGELFF.

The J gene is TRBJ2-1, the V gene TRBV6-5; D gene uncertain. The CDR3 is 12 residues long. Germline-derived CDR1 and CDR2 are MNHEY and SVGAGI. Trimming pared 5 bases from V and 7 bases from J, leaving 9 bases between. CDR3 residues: CASSPTRNEQFF. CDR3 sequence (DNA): TGTGCCAGCAGTCCCACCCGGAATGAGCAGTTCTTC.

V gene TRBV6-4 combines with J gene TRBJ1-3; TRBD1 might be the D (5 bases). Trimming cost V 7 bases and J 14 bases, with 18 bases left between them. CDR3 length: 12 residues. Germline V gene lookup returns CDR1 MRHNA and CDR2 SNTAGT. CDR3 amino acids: CASIYTGTGVYF. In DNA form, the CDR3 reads TGTGCCAGCATCTACACGGGCACAGGCGTATATTTT.